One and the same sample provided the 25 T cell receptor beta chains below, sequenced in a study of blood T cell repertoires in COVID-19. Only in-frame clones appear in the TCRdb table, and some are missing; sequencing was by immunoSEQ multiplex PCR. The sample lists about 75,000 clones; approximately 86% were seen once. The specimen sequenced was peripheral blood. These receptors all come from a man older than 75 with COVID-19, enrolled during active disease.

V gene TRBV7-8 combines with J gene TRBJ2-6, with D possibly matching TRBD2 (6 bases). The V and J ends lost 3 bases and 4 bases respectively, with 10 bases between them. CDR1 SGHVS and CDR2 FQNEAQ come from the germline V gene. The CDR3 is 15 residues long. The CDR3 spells CASSFGGSGANVLTF. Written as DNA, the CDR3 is TGTGCCAGCAGCTTCGGGGGTTCCGGGGCCAACGTCCTGACTTTC.

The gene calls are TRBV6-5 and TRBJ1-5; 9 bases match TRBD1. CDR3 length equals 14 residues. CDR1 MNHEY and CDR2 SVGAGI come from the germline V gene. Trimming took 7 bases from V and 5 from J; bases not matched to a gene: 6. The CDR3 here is CASTIQGAYQPQHF. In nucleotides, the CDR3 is TGTGCCAGCACCATACAGGGGGCGTATCAGCCCCAGCATTTT.

The CDR3 bases are TGCGCCAGCAGCTTACAGGGGGCCTATGGCTACACCTTC. It encodes CASSLQGAYGYTF. V is TRBV5-1 and J is TRBJ1-2; 9 bases align to TRBD1. V shed 2 bases, J shed 4 bases, and the junction held 0 bases outside the gene matches. In germline, CDR1 is SGHRS, CDR2 YFSETQ. The CDR3 has 13 amino acids.

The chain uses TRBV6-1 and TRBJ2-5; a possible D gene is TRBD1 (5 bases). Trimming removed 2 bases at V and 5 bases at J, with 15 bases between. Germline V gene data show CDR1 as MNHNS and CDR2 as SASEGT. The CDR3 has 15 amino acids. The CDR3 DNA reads TGTGCCAGCAGTGAACAAGGCAGGGCGTGGGAGACCCAGTACTTC. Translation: CASSEQGRAWETQYF.

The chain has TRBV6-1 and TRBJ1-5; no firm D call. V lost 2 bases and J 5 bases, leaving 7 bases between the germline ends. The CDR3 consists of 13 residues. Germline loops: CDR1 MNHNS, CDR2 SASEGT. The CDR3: CASSEWGDQPQHF. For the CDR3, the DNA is TGTGCCAGCAGTGAATGGGGAGATCAGCCCCAGCATTTT.

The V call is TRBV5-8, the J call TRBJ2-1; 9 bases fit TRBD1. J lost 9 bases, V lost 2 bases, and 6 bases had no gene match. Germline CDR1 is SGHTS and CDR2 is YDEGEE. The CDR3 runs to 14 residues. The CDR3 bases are TGTGCCAGCAGCTTTCAACAGGGGGCGCCTGAGCAGTTCTTC. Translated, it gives CASSFQQGAPEQFF. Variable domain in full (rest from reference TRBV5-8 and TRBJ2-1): EAGVTQSPTHLIKTRGQQATLRCSPISGHTSVYWYQQALGLGLQFLLWYDEGEERNRGNFPPRFSGRQFPNYSSELNVNALELEDSALYLCASSFQQGAPEQFFGPGTRLTVL.

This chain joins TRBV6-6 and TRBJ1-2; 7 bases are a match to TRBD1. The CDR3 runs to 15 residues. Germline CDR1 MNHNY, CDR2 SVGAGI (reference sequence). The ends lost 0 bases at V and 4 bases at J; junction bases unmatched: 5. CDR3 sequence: CASSYSGGAGYGYTF. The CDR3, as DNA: TGTGCCAGCAGTTACTCAGGGGGCGCAGGCTATGGCTACACCTTC.

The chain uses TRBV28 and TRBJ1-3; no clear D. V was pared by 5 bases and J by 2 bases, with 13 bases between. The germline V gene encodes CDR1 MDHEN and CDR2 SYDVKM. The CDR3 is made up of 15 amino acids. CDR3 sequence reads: CASSLSWAPGNTIYF. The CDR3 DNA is TGTGCCAGCAGTCTCTCCTGGGCTCCTGGAAACACCATATATTTT. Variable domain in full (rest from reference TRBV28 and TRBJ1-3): DVKVTQSSRYLVKRTGEKVFLECVQDMDHENMFWYRQDPGLGLRLIYFSYDVKMKEKGDIPEGYSVSREKKERFSLILESASTNQTSMYLCASSLSWAPGNTIYFGEGSWLTVV.

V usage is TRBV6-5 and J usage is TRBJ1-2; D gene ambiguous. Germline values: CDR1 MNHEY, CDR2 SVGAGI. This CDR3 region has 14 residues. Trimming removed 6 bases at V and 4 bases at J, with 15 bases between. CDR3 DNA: TGTGCCAGCAGGACGGTCCGGAGCCCCTATGGCTACACCTTC. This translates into CASRTVRSPYGYTF.

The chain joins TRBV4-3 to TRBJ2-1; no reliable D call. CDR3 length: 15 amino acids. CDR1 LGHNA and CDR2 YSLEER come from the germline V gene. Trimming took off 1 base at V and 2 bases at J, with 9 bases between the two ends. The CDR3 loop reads CASSQGQRAYNEQFF. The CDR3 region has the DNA TGCGCCAGCAGCCAAGGGCAGCGAGCCTACAATGAGCAGTTCTTC.

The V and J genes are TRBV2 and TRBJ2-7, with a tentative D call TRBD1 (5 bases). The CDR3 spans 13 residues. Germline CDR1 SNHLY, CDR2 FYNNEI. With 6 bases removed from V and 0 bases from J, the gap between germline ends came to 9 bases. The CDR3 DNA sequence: TGTGCCAGCAGCCAGGGCCTCTCCTACGAGCAGTACTTC. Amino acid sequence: CASSQGLSYEQYF.

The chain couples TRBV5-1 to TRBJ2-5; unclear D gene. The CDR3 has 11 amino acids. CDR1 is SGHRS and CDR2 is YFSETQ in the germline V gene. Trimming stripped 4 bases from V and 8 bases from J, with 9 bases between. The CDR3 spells CASSQDTTQYF. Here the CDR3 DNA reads TGCGCCAGCAGCCAGGATACCACCCAGTACTTC. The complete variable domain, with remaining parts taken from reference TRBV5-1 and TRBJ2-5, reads KAGVTQTPRYLIKTRGQQVTLSCSPISGHRSVSWYQQTPGQGLQFLFEYFSETQRNKGNFPGRFSGRQFSNSRSEMNVSTLELGDSALYLCASSQDTTQYFGPGTRLLVL.

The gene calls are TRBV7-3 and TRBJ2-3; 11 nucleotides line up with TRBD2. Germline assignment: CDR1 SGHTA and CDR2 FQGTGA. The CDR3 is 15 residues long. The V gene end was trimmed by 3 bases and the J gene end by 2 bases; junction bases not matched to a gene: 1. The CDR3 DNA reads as TGTGCCAGCAGCTTGACTAGCGGGACCACAGATACGCAGTATTTT. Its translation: CASSLTSGTTDTQYF.

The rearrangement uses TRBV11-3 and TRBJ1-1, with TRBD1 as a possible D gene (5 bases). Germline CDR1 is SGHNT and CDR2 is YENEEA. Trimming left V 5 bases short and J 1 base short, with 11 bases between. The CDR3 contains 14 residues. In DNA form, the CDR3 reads TGTGCCAGCAGCCTAGGGGAGGAGAACACTGAAGCTTTCTTT. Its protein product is CASSLGEENTEAFF. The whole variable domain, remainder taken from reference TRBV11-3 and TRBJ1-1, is EAGVVQSPRYKIIEKKQPVAFWCNPISGHNTLYWYLQNLGQGPELLIRYENEEAVDDSQLPKDRFSAERLKGVDSTLKIQPAELGDSAVYLCASSLGEENTEAFFGQGTRLTVV.

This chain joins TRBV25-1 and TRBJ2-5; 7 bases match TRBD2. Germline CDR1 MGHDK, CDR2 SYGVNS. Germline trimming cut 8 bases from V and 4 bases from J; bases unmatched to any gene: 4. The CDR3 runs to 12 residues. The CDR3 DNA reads TGTGCCAGCGGTGCGGGGGTAGAGACCCAGTACTTC. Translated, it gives CASGAGVETQYF.

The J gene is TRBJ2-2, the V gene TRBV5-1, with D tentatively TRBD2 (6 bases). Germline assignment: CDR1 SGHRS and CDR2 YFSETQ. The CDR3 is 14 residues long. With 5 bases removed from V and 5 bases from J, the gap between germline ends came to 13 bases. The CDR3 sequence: CASSGVRGTGELFF. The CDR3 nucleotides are TGCGCCAGCAGTGGAGTTCGGGGGACCGGGGAGCTGTTTTTT.

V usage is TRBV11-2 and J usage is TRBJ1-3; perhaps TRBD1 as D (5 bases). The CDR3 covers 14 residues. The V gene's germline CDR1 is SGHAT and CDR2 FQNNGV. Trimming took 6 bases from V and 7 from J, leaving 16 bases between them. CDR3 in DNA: TGTGCCAGCAGGCCTCCCGGCGGGGGGAACACCATATATTTT. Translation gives CASRPPGGGNTIYF.

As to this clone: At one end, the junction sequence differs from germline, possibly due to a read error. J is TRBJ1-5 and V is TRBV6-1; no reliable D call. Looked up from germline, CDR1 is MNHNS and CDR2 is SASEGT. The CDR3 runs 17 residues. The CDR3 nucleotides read TGTGCCAGTAGTGCTCCGGGAGGCCTCCGGAGCAATCAGCCCCAGCATTTT. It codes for CASSAPGGLRSNQPQHF.

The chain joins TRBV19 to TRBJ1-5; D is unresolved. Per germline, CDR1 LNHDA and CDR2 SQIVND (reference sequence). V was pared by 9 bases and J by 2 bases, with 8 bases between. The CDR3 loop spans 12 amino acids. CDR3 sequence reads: CASRRGNQPQHF. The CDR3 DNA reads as TGTGCCAGCCGGAGAGGCAATCAGCCCCAGCATTTT.

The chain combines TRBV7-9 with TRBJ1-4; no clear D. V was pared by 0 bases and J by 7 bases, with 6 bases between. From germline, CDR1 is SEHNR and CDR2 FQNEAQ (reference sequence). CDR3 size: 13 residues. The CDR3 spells CASSLAAAEKLFF. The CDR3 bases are TGTGCCAGCAGCTTAGCGGCCGCTGAAAAACTGTTTTTT.

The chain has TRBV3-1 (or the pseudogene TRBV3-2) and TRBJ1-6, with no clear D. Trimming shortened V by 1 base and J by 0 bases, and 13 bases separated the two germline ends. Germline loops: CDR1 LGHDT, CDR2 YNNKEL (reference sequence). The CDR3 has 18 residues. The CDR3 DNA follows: TGTGCCAGCAGCCAAGTACGGGGTGATGGCTCCTATAATTCACCCCTCCACTTT. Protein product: CASSQVRGDGSYNSPLHF.

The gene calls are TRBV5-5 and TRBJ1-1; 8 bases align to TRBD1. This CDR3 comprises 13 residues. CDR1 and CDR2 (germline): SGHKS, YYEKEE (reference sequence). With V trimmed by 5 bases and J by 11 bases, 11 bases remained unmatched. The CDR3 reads CASSYQGASGAFF. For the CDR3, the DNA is TGTGCCAGCAGTTACCAGGGGGCGTCGGGGGCTTTCTTT.

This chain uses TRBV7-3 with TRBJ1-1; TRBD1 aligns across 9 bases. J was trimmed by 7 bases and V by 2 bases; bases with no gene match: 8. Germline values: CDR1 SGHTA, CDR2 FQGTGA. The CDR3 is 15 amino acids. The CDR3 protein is CASSLAGGGQGEAFF. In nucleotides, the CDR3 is TGTGCCAGCAGCTTAGCCGGTGGGGGACAGGGTGAAGCTTTCTTT.

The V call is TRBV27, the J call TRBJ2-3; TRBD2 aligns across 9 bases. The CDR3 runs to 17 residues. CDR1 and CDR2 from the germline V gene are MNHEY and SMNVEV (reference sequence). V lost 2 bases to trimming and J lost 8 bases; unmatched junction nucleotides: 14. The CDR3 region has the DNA TGTGCCAGCAGTTTAAGGAGGCTAGCGGGGCCTGGGGGTACGCAGTATTTT. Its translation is CASSLRRLAGPGGTQYF.

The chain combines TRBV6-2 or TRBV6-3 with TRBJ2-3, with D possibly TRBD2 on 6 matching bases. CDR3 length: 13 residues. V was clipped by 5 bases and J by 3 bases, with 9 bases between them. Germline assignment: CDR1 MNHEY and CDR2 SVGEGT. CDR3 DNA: TGTGCCAGCAGTAGGGGAGGAACAGATACGCAGTATTTT. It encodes CASSRGGTDTQYF.